The clone carrying this T cell receptor beta chain was detected a few times. What it binds is not known. This entry is derived from a study of CD8 T cells in Susac syndrome. CDR3 size: 14 residues. The germline CDR1 and CDR2 sequences are LNHDA and SQIVND (reference sequence). The V segment lost 6 bases and the J segment 4 bases; nucleotides outside the gene matches: 6. RNA was extracted with the RNeasy kit, and a quantity of roughly 0.45 to 1 ug was reverse transcribed using random hexamers. Amplification of TCR beta CDR3 across 54 Vbeta and 13 Jbeta was performed with immunoSEQ multiplex PCR. Via MiXCR, TCRdb re-called the immunoSEQ multiplex PCR reads, giving one row per CDR3 protein. Of 180,000 or so distinct CDR3 sequences listed, about 95% are singletons. Notes on the study in general: In its TCR sequencing and HLA analysis, the study acknowledged that the number of individuals was relatively small.

TCR beta sequencing was performed on blood CD8+ and CD4+ T cells. TEMRA cells were FACS-enriched, unlike CD8+ and CD4+ T cells, which were negatively isolated. The TCR was taken from a human donor in good health. The V call is TRBV19, the J call TRBJ2-1; 7 nucleotides agree with TRBD1. Sequencing used CD4+ T cells from PBMCs. CDR3 coding DNA: TGTGCCAGTAGACCCGGGACAGATTACAATGAGCAGTTCTTC. This encodes CASRPGTDYNEQFF.